Detailed here is one T cell receptor (beta chain). Its specificity is not known. Researchers reported that TCR beta cDNA libraries carried unique molecular identifiers. Input amounts of 1 to 10 million T cells were used. These gave about 500,000 cDNA molecules, so each molecule approximated one T cell. Using its own MiXCR run on the PCR reads, TCRdb lists one record per CDR3 protein. Among approximately 660,000 distinct CDR3 sequences listed, more than 50% were seen once. The data belong to a study of post-analysis software for immune sequencing data. Germline CDR1 SGHTA, CDR2 FQGNSA. The CDR3 has 15 residues. The ends lost 1 base at V and 4 bases at J; junction bases unmatched: 3. Overall study results and limits: F measure grouped same-batch samples tightly together. The normalized Chao1 diversity of multiple sclerosis patients was significantly lower than that of controls. Roughly five TRBV segments appeared more often in patients than in controls, and TRBV5-6, TRBV5-1 and TRBV20-1 were among these.

Sample: blood. This sequence was found in a girl aged 2-15 years with multiple sclerosis. The chain carries TRBV7-2 and TRBJ2-3; 9 nucleotides agree with TRBD1. For the CDR3, the DNA is TGTGCCAGCAGCTTAGATAGACAGGGGGCAGATACGCAGTATTTT. Translating gives CASSLDRQGADTQYF.